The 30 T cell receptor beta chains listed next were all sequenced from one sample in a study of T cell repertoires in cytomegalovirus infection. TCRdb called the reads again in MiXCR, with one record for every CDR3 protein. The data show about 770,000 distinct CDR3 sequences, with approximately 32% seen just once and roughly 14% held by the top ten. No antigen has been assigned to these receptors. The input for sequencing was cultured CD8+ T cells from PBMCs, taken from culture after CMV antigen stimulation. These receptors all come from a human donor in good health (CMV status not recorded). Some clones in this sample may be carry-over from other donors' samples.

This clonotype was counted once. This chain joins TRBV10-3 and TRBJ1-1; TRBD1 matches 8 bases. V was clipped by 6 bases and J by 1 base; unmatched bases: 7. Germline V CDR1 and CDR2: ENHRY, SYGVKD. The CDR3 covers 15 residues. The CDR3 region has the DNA TGTGCCATCAGGAGGCAGGGGGCCAGGAACACTGAAGCTTTCTTT. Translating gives CAIRRQGARNTEAFF.

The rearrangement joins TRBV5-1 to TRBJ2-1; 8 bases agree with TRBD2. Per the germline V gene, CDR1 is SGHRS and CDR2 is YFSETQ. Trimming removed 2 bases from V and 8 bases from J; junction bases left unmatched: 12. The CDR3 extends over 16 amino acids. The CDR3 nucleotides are TGCGCCAGCAGCTTAGAGATAGCGGGGACTGGGGATGAGCAGTTCTTC. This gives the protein CASSLEIAGTGDEQFF. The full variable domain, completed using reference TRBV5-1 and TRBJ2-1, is KAGVTQTPRYLIKTRGQQVTLSCSPISGHRSVSWYQQTPGQGLQFLFEYFSETQRNKGNFPGRFSGRQFSNSRSEMNVSTLELGDSALYLCASSLEIAGTGDEQFFGPGTRLTVL.

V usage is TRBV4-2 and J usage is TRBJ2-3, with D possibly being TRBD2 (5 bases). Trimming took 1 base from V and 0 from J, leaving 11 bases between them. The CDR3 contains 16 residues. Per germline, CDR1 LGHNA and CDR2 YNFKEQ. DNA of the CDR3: TGTGCCAGCAGCCAAGCGCGGGCGGCTAGCACAGATACGCAGTATTTT. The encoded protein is CASSQARAASTDTQYF.

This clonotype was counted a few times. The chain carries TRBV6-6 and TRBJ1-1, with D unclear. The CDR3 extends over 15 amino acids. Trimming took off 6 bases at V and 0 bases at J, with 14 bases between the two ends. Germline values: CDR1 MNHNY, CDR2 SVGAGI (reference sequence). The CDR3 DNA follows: TGTGCCAGCAGCATTAAGAACAGCCTGAACACTGAAGCTTTCTTT. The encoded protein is CASSIKNSLNTEAFF.

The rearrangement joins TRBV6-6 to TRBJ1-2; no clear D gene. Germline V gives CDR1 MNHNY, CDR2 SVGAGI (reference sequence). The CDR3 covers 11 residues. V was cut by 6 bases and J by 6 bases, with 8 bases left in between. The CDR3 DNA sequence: TGTGCCAGCAGGTTACCGCATGGCTACACCTTC. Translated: CASRLPHGYTF.

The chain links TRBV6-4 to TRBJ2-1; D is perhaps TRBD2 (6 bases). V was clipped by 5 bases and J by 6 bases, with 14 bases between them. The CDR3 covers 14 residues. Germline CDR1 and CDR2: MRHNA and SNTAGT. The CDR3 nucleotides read TGTGCCAGCAGTCAACTAGCTATGGGCAATGAGCAGTTCTTC. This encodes CASSQLAMGNEQFF.

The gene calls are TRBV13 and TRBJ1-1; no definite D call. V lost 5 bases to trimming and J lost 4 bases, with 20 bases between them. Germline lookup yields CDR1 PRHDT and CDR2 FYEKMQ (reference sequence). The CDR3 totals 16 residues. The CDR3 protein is CASSPFSLGIFTEAFF. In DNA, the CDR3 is TGTGCCAGCAGCCCCTTTTCGTTGGGCATTTTCACTGAAGCTTTCTTT.

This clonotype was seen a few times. In DNA, the CDR3 is TGTGCCAGCAGCTTTTATGACGGGGGAGGCGGCACAGATACGCAGTATTTT. Amino acid sequence: CASSFYDGGGGTDTQYF. J is TRBJ2-3 and V is TRBV5-4; a weak D match, TRBD2 (6 bases). Germline assignment: CDR1 SGHNT and CDR2 YYREEE (reference sequence). This CDR3 region has 17 residues. Trimming left V 2 bases short and J 1 base short, with 17 bases between.

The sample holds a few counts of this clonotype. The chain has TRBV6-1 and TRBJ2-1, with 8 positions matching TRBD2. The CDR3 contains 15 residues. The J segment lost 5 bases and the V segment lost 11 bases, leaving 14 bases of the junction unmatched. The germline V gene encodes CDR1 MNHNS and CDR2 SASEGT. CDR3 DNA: TGTGCCGCAGGTCGACTCCGAGCGGGGGACAATGAGCAGTTCTTC. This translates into CAAGRLRAGDNEQFF.

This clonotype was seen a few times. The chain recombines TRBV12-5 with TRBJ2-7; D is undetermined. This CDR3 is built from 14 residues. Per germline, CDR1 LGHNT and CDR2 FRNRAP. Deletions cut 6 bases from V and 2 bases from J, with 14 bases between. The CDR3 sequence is CASGYSTAPYEQYF. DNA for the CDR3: TGTGCTAGTGGCTACTCCACAGCCCCCTACGAGCAGTACTTC.

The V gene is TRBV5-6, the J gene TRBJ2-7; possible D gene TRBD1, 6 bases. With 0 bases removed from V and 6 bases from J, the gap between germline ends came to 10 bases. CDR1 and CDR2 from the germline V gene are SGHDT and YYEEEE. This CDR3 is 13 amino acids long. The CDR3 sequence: CASSLGQGSEQYV. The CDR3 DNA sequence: TGTGCCAGCAGCTTGGGGCAGGGGAGCGAGCAGTACGTC.

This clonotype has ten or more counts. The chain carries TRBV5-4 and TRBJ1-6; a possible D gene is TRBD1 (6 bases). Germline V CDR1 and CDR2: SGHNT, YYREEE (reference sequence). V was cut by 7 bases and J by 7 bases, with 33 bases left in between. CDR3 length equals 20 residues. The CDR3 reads CASDILGLGTNLHGNSPLHF. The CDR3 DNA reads TGTGCCAGCGATATCCTTGGGCTGGGGACAAACCTACATGGGAATTCACCCCTCCACTTT.

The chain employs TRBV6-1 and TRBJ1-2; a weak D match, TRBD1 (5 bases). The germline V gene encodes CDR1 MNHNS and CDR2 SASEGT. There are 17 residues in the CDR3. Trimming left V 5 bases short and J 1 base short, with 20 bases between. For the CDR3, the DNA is TGTGCCAGCAGTCCCTCGGCAGGGCAGGAAGATAACTATGGCTACACCTTC. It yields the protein CASSPSAGQEDNYGYTF.

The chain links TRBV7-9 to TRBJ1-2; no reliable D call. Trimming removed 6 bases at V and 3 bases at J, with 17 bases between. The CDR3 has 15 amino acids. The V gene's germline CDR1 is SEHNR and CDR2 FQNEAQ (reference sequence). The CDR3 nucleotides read TGTGCCAGCAGTCATATGGCAGGTGGGGACTATGGCTACACCTTC. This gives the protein CASSHMAGGDYGYTF.

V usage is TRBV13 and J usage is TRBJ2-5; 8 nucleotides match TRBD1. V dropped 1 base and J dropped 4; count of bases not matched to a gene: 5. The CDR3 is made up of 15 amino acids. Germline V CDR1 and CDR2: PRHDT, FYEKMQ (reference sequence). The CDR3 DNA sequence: TGTGCCAGCAGCTTAGCAGGTGGACAGGGAGAGACCCAGTACTTC. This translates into CASSLAGGQGETQYF.

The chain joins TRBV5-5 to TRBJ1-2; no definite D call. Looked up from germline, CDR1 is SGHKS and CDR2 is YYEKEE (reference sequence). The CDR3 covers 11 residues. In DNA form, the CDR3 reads TGTGCTACCAAGGAACCCTATGGCTACACCTTC. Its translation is CATKEPYGYTF. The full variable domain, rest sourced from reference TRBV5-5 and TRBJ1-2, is DAGVTQSPTHLIKTRGQQVTLRCSPISGHKSVSWYQQVLGQGPQFIFQYYEKEERGRGNFPDRFSARQFPNYSSELNVNALLLGDSALYLCATKEPYGYTFGSGTRLTVV.

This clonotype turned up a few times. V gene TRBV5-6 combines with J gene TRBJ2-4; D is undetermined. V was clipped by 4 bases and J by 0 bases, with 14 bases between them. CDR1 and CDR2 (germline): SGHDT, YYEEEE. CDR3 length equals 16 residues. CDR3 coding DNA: TGTGCCAGCAGCCTCCAGTCCCCGCTAGCCAAAAACATTCAGTACTTC. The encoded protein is CASSLQSPLAKNIQYF.

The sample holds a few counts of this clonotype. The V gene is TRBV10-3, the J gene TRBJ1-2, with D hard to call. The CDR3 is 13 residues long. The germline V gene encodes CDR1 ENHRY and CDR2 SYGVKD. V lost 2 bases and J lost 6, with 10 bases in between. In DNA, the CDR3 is TGTGCCATCAGTGAGAGGGATGAAAATGGCTACACCTTC. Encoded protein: CAISERDENGYTF.

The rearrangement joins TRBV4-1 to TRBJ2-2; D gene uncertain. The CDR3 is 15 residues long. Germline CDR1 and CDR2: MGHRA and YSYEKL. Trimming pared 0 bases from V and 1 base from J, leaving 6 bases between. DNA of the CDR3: TGCGCCAGCAGCCAAGAGGTAGAGAACACCGGGGAGCTGTTTTTT. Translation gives CASSQEVENTGELFF.

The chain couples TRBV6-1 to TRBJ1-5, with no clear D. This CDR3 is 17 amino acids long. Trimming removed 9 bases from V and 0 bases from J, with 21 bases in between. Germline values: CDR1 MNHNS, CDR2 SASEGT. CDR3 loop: CASRRRRPFLSNQPQHF. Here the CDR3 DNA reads TGTGCCAGTAGAAGGAGGCGACCCTTCCTTAGCAATCAGCCCCAGCATTTT.

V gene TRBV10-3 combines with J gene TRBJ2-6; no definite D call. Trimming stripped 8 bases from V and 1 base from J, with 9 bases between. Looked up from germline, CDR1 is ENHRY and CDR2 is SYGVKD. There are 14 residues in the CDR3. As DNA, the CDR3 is TGTGCCATCCGGACGGCGTCTGGGGCCAACGTCCTGACTTTC. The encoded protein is CAIRTASGANVLTF.

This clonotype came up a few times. CDR3 amino acids: CASAWDYTDTQYF. CDR3 DNA sequence: TGTGCCAGCGCATGGGACTACACAGATACGCAGTATTTT. The J gene is TRBJ2-3, the V gene TRBV5-4; 7 positions match TRBD2. The germline gives CDR1 SGHNT, CDR2 YYREEE (reference sequence). V shed 7 bases and J 2 bases; nucleotides not matched to a gene: 4. The CDR3 spans 13 residues. The full variable domain, its missing parts supplied by reference TRBV5-4 and TRBJ2-3, is ETGVTQSPTHLIKTRGQQVTLRCSSQSGHNTVSWYQQALGQGPQFIFQYYREEENGRGNFPPRFSGLQFPNYSSELNVNALELDDSALYLCASAWDYTDTQYFGPGTRLTVL.

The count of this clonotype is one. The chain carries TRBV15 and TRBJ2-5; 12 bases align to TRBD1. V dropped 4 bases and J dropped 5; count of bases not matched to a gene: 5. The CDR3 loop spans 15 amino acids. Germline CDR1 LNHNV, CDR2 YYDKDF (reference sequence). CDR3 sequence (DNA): TGTGCCACCAGCAAGGGGGACAGGGGGCAGGAGACCCAGTACTTC. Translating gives CATSKGDRGQETQYF.

The CDR3 region has the DNA TGCGCCAGCAGCCAAGAACCGATTGAAGAGACCCAGTACTTC. It is translated as CASSQEPIEETQYF. The J gene is TRBJ2-5, the V gene TRBV4-1, with D uncertain. Per the germline V gene, CDR1 is MGHRA and CDR2 is YSYEKL. With 0 bases removed from V and 3 bases from J, the gap between germline ends came to 8 bases. The CDR3 spans 14 residues.

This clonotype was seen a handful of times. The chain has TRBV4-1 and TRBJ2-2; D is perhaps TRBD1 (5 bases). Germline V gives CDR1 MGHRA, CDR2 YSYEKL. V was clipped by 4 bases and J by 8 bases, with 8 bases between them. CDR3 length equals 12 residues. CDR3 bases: TGCGCCAGCAGCCCCTACAGGGGGGAGCTGTTTTTT. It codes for CASSPYRGELFF.

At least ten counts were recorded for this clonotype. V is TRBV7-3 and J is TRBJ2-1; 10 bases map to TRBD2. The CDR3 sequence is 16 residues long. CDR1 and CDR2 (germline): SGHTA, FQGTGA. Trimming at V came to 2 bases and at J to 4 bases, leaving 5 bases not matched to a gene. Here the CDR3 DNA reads TGTGCCAGCAGCTTATACGGACTAGCGGAATACAATGAGCAGTTCTTC. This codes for CASSLYGLAEYNEQFF. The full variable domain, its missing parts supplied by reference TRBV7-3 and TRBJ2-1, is GAGVSQTPSNKVTEKGKYVELRCDPISGHTALYWYRQSLGQGPEFLIYFQGTGAADDSGLPNDRFFAVRPEGSVSTLKIQRTERGDSAVYLCASSLYGLAEYNEQFFGPGTRLTVL.

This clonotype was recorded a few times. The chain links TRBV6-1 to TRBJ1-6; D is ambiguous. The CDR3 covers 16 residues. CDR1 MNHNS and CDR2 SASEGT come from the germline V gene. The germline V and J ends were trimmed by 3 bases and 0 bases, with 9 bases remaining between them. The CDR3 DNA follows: TGTGCCAGCAGTGAGATGACCAGCTCCTATAATTCACCCCTCCACTTT. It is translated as CASSEMTSSYNSPLHF.

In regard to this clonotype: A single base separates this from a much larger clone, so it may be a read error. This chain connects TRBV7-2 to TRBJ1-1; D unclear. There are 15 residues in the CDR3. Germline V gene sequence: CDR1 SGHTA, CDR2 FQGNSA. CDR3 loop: CASSLEVQMNTEDFF. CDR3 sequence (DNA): TGTGCCAGCAGCTTAGAGGTACAAATGAACACTGAAGATTTCTTT.

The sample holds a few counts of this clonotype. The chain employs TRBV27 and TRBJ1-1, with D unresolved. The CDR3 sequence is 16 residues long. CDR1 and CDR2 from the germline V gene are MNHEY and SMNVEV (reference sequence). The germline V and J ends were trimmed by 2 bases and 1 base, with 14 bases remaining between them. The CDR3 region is CASSLRVGQANTEAFF. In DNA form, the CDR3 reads TGTGCCAGCAGTTTAAGGGTCGGGCAGGCGAACACTGAAGCTTTCTTT.

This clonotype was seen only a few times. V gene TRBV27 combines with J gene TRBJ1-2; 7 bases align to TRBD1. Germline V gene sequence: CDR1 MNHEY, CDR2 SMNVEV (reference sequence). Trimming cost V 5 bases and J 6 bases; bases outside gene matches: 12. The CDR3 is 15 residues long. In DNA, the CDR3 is TGTGCCAGCAGTCCCCAAGACAGGGCAGCACATGGCTACACCTTC. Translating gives CASSPQDRAAHGYTF.